This T cell receptor beta chain was sequenced during a study of blood T cell repertoires in COVID-19. The method was immunoSEQ multiplex PCR; TCRdb's version includes in-frame clones alone and lacks a portion of them. The sample has about 160,000 clones, approximately 82% seen once. The CDR3 has 15 amino acids. V was shortened by 5 bases and J by 6 bases, with 14 bases between the two germline ends. Germline assignment: CDR1 SNHLY and CDR2 FYNNEI. The sequenced sample consisted of PBMCs or T cells enriched from blood (not recorded which). The clonotype originates from a man in his sixties who had recovered from COVID-19. The V gene is TRBV2, the J gene TRBJ1-6, with unresolved D. The DNA of the CDR3 is TGTGCCAGCAGTCGGGAGGGCTCCGCTAATTCACCCCTCCACTTT. The encoded protein is CASSREGSANSPLHF.